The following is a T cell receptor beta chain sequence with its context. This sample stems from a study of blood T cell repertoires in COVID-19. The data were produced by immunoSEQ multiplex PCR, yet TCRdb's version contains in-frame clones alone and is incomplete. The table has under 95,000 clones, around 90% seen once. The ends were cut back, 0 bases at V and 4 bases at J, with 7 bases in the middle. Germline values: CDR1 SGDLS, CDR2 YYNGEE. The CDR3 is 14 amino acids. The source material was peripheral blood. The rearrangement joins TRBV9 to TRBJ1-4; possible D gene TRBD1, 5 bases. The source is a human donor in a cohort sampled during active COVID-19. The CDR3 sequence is CASSVAGHNEKLFF. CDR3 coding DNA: TGTGCCAGCAGCGTAGCAGGGCATAATGAAAAACTGTTTTTT.